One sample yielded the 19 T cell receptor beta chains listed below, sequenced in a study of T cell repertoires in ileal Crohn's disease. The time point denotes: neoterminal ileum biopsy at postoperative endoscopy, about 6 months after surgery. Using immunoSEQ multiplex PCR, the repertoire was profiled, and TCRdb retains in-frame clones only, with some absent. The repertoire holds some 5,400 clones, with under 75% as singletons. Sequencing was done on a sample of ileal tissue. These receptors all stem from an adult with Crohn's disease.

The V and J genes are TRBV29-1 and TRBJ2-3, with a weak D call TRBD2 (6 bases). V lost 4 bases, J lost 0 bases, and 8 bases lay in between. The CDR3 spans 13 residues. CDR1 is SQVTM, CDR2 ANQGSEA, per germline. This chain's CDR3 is CSVAEGSTDTQYF. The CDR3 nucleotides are TGCAGCGTTGCGGAGGGAAGCACAGATACGCAGTATTTT.

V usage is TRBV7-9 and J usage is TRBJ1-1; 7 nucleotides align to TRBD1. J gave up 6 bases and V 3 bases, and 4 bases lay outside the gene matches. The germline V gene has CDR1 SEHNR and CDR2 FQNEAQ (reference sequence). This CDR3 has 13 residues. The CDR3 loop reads CASSLTGQAEAFF. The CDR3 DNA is TGTGCCAGCAGCTTGACAGGGCAGGCTGAAGCTTTCTTT.

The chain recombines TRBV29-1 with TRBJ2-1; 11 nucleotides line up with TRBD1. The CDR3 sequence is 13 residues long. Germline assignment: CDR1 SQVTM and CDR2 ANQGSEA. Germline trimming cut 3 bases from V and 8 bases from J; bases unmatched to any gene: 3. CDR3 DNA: TGCAGCGTTGATGGACAGGGGGCGCATGAGCAGTTCTTC. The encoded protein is CSVDGQGAHEQFF.

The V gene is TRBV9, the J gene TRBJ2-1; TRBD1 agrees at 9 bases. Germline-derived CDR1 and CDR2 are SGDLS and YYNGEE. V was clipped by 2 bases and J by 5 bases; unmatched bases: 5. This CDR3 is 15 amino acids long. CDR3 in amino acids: CASSVGTGIHNEQFF. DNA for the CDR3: TGTGCCAGCAGCGTGGGGACAGGGATCCACAATGAGCAGTTCTTC. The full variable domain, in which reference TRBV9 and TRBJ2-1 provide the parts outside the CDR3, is DSGVTQTPKHLITATGQRVTLRCSPRSGDLSVYWYQQSLDQGLQFLIQYYNGEERAKGNILERFSAQQFPDLHSELNLSSLELGDSALYFCASSVGTGIHNEQFFGPGTRLTVL.

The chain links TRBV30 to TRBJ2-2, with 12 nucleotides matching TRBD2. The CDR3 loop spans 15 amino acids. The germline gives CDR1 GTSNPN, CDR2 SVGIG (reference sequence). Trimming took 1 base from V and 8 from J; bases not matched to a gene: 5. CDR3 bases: TGTGCCTGGAGTGGACTAGCGGGAGTAGGGGGGGAGCTGTTTTTT. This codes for CAWSGLAGVGGELFF.

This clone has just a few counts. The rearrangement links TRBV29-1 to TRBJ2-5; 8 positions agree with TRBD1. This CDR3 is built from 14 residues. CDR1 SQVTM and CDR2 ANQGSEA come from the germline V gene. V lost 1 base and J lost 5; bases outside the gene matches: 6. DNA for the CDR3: TGCAGCGTTGAAGGGGAAGACAGGGGCGAGACCCAGTACTTC. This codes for CSVEGEDRGETQYF.

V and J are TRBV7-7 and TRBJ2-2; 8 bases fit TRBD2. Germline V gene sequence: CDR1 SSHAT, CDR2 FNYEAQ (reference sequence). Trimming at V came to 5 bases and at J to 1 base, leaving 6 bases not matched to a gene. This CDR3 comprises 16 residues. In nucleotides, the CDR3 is TGTGCCAGCAGCCCCCGTACTAGCGGGAACACCGGGGAGCTGTTTTTT. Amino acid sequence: CASSPRTSGNTGELFF.

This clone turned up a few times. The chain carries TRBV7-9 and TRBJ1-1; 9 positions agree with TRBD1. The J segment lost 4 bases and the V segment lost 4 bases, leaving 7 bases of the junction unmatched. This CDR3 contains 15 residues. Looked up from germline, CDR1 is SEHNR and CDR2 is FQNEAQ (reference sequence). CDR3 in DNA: TGTGCCAGCAGCTCGTCCGGGACAGGGATCACTGAAGCTTTCTTT. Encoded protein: CASSSSGTGITEAFF.

The CDR3 bases are TGTGCCAGTAGTTTAAGGACAGACGGCGAGCAGTACGTC. Its protein product is CASSLRTDGEQYV. The V and J genes are TRBV19 and TRBJ2-7; D possibly corresponds to TRBD1 (6 bases). The CDR3 extends over 13 amino acids. Trimming pared 5 bases from V and 6 bases from J, leaving 14 bases between. Germline values: CDR1 LNHDA, CDR2 SQIVND (reference sequence).

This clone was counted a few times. This CDR3 reads CASSQDPPGREGDNEQFF. The CDR3 coding sequence is TGCGCCAGCAGCCAAGATCCCCCGGGTAGGGAGGGAGACAATGAGCAGTTCTTC. This chain joins TRBV4-3 and TRBJ2-1, with TRBD2 identical over 7 bases. In germline, CDR1 is LGHNA, CDR2 YSLEER. CDR3 size: 18 residues. J lost 5 bases, V lost 0 bases, and 13 bases had no gene match.

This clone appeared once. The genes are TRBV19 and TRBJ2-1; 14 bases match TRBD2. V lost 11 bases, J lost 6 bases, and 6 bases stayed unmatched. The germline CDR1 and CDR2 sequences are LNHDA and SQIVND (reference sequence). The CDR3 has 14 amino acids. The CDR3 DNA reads TGTGCCTCGCAAGGGACTAGCGGGAGCAATGAGCAGTTCTTC. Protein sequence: CASQGTSGSNEQFF.

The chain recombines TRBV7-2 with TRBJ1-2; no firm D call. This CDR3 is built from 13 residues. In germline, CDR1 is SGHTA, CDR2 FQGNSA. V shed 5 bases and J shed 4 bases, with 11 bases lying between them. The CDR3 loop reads CASSAYGSYGYTF. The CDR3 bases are TGTGCCAGCAGCGCGTACGGGAGCTATGGCTACACCTTC.

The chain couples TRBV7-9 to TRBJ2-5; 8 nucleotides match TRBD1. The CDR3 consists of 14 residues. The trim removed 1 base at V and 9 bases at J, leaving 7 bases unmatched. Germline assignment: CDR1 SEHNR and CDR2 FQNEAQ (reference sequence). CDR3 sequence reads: CASSLVGTGGAQYF. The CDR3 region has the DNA TGTGCCAGCAGCTTAGTTGGGACAGGCGGGGCCCAGTACTTC.

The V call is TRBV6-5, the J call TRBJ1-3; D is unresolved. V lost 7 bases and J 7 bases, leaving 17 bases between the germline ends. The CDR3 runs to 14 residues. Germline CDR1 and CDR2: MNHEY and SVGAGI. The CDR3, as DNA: TGTGCCAGCACCCCAACCGCGGAGGGTAACACCATATATTTT. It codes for CASTPTAEGNTIYF.

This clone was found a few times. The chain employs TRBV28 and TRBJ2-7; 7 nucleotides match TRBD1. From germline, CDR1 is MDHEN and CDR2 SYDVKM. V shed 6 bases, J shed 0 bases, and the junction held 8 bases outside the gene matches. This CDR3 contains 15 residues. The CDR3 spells CASSSLQGSSYEQYF. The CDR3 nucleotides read TGTGCCAGCAGCAGTCTACAGGGGAGCTCCTACGAGCAGTACTTC.

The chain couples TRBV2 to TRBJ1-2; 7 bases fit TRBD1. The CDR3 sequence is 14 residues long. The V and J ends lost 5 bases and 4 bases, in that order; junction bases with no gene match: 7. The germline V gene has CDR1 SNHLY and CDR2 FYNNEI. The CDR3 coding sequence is TGTGCCAGCAGTTCTACCCGGGACAGCTATGGCTACACCTTC. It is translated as CASSSTRDSYGYTF.

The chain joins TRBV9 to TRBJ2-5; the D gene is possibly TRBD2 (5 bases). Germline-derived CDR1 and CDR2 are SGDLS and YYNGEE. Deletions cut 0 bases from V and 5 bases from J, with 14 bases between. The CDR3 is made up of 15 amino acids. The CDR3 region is CASSVGGKGAETQYF. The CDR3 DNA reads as TGTGCCAGCAGCGTAGGAGGCAAGGGAGCGGAGACCCAGTACTTC.

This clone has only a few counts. CDR3 DNA: TGTGCCAGCAGCTTACAGGGGAATGGCTACACCTTC. Translated, it gives CASSLQGNGYTF. The genes are TRBV7-9 and TRBJ1-2, with D perhaps matching TRBD1 (6 bases). The CDR3 covers 12 residues. In germline, CDR1 is SEHNR, CDR2 FQNEAQ (reference sequence). V lost 2 bases and J 6 bases, leaving 7 bases between the germline ends.

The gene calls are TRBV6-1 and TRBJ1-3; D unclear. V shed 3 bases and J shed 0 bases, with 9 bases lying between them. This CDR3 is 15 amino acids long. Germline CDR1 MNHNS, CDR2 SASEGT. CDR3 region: CASSEWADSGNTIYF. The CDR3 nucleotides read TGTGCCAGCAGTGAGTGGGCAGACTCTGGAAACACCATATATTTT.